These 14 T cell receptor beta chains were all obtained from the same sample, sequenced in a study of T cell changes during pregnancy in multiple sclerosis. The table came from immunoSEQ multiplex PCR; TCRdb's copy has only in-frame clones and leaves some out. The sample carries 50,000 to 60,000 clones, 90% recorded once. The material sequenced was peripheral blood, taken in the first trimester of pregnancy. Receptor source: a female donor in good health, enrolled as a control in a pregnancy study.

The chain joins TRBV19 to TRBJ2-1; the D gene is possibly TRBD2 (7 bases). The length of the CDR3 is 16 residues. Trimming pared 5 bases from V and 5 bases from J, leaving 19 bases between. In germline, CDR1 is LNHDA, CDR2 SQIVND (reference sequence). The CDR3 protein is CASSGLVGRGHNEQFF. CDR3 DNA sequence: TGTGCCAGTAGTGGCCTAGTCGGGCGGGGGCACAATGAGCAGTTCTTC.

The chain is built from TRBV29-1 and TRBJ1-2, with D perhaps TRBD1 (5 bases). The CDR3 has 13 residues. Germline V gene sequence: CDR1 SQVTM, CDR2 ANQGSEA. Trimming shortened V by 7 bases and J by 4 bases, and 16 bases separated the two germline ends. For the CDR3, the DNA is TGCAGCGCGGCCCCAGGGCCACTCTATGGCTACACCTTC. It is translated as CSAAPGPLYGYTF. The full variable domain, rest sourced from reference TRBV29-1 and TRBJ1-2, is SAVISQKPSRDICQRGTSLTIQCQVDSQVTMMFWYRQQPGQSLTLIATANQGSEATYESGFVIDKFPISRPNLTFSTLTVSNMSPEDSSIYLCSAAPGPLYGYTFGSGTRLTVV.

This clone appeared a single time. V usage is TRBV5-4 and J usage is TRBJ1-2; 9 nucleotides agree with TRBD1. CDR1 is SGHNT, CDR2 YYREEE, per germline (reference sequence). The ends lost 2 bases at V and 8 bases at J; junction bases unmatched: 16. This CDR3 has 17 residues. The CDR3 here is CASSFRGTGTFLGGYTF. In DNA form, the CDR3 reads TGTGCCAGCAGCTTCCGAGGGACAGGGACTTTCTTGGGGGGCTACACCTTC.

The chain has TRBV27 and TRBJ1-6; the D gene is possibly TRBD1 (5 bases). This CDR3 is built from 16 residues. CDR1 MNHEY and CDR2 SMNVEV come from the germline V gene (reference sequence). The ends were cut back, 3 bases at V and 7 bases at J, with 16 bases in the middle. CDR3 residues: CASSFQWRGPNSPLHF. The CDR3 DNA reads TGTGCCAGCAGTTTCCAGTGGAGGGGCCCGAATTCACCCCTCCACTTT.

The chain employs TRBV6-1 and TRBJ2-6; 7 bases match TRBD2. V trimming: 10 bases; J trimming: 4 bases; junction bases outside the gene matches: 10. Looked up from germline, CDR1 is MNHNS and CDR2 is SASEGT. This CDR3 contains 15 residues. The CDR3 sequence is CATYGGSSGANVLTF. CDR3 bases: TGTGCCACCTACGGGGGGTCTTCAGGGGCCAACGTCCTGACTTTC.

DNA of the CDR3: TGTGCCAGCAGCTTGGTCCTCCCAGGGGAGAGAGAGACCCAGTACTTC. It codes for CASSLVLPGERETQYF. This chain joins TRBV5-5 and TRBJ2-5, with D possibly TRBD1 on 6 matching bases. Trimming shortened V by 0 bases and J by 4 bases, and 16 bases separated the two germline ends. The CDR3 loop spans 16 amino acids. Germline V gene data show CDR1 as SGHKS and CDR2 as YYEKEE (reference sequence).

V gene TRBV18 combines with J gene TRBJ1-2; weak D call: TRBD1 (6 bases). CDR3 size: 14 residues. The V gene lost 4 bases and the J gene lost 4 bases, with 13 bases spanning the gap. Germline values: CDR1 KGHSH, CDR2 LQKENI. CDR3 DNA: TGTGCCAGCTCACAACAGGGTATGACCTATGGCTACACCTTC. Amino acids: CASSQQGMTYGYTF.

The chain carries TRBV11-2 and TRBJ1-5; 7 bases are a match to TRBD1. The germline CDR1 and CDR2 sequences are SGHAT and FQNNGV. There are 14 residues in the CDR3. With 4 bases clipped from V and 2 bases from J, the junction kept 2 bases outside the gene matches. CDR3 coding DNA: TGTGCCAGCAGCTACGGGACAGGCAATCAGCCCCAGCATTTT. Translated: CASSYGTGNQPQHF.

The chain uses TRBV9 and TRBJ2-3, with TRBD2 matching 7 bases. V shed 0 bases and J 1 base; nucleotides not matched to a gene: 5. Looked up from germline, CDR1 is SGDLS and CDR2 is YYNGEE. This CDR3 spans 16 amino acids. The CDR3 coding sequence is TGTGCCAGCAGCGTAGGAATGGCGGGAGGCACAGATACGCAGTATTTT. The encoded protein is CASSVGMAGGTDTQYF.

The genes are TRBV6-6 and TRBJ1-3, with TRBD1 identical over 7 bases. The CDR3 runs to 14 residues. The germline V gene has CDR1 MNHNY and CDR2 SVGAGI (reference sequence). V was pared by 11 bases and J by 2 bases, with 9 bases of the junction left unmatched. The CDR3 nucleotides read TGTGCCGGACGGAGTGGACAGGCTGGAAACACCATATATTTT. Amino acids: CAGRSGQAGNTIYF.

CDR3 nucleotide sequence: TGTGCCATCAGTGGTTCCAGCGGGACCTACGAGCAGTACTTC. Amino acids: CAISGSSGTYEQYF. The chain combines TRBV10-3 with TRBJ2-7; TRBD2 agrees at 7 bases. Germline values: CDR1 ENHRY, CDR2 SYGVKD. The ends lost 4 bases at V and 2 bases at J; junction bases unmatched: 5. CDR3 length equals 14 residues.

In its sample, this clone was seen once. The V and J genes are TRBV5-1 and TRBJ2-3; TRBD2 is a possible D gene (5 bases). Germline V CDR1 and CDR2: SGHRS, YFSETQ. Trimming pared 4 bases from V and 6 bases from J, leaving 9 bases between. The length of the CDR3 is 12 residues. In DNA form, the CDR3 reads TGCGCCAGCAGCCTCCAGCGGGATACGCAGTATTTT. Amino acid sequence: CASSLQRDTQYF. Full variable domain (missing parts from reference TRBV5-1 and TRBJ2-3): KAGVTQTPRYLIKTRGQQVTLSCSPISGHRSVSWYQQTPGQGLQFLFEYFSETQRNKGNFPGRFSGRQFSNSRSEMNVSTLELGDSALYLCASSLQRDTQYFGPGTRLTVL.

This chain connects TRBV7-9 to TRBJ2-1; possible D gene TRBD1, 6 bases. The germline V and J ends were trimmed by 3 bases and 8 bases, with 17 bases remaining between them. Germline lookup yields CDR1 SEHNR and CDR2 FQNEAQ (reference sequence). CDR3 length: 15 residues. CDR3 sequence (DNA): TGTGCCAGCAGCTTTGCGTCAGGGGCTTGGGATGAGCAGTTCTTC. Protein sequence: CASSFASGAWDEQFF.

In this sample, this clone turned up once. CDR3 coding DNA: TGTGCCAGCAGAGGTGGTGGGGCTAATACTGAAGCTTTCTTT. It translates to CASRGGGANTEAFF. The chain joins TRBV7-9 to TRBJ1-1; a weak D match, TRBD1 (5 bases). V lost 6 bases to trimming and J lost 5 bases, with 16 bases between them. This CDR3 is built from 14 residues. Germline CDR1 is SEHNR and CDR2 is FQNEAQ (reference sequence).